The 25 T cell receptor beta chains given below trace back to one sample, sequenced in a study of blood T cell repertoires in COVID-19. Only in-frame clones appear in the TCRdb table, and some are missing; sequencing was by immunoSEQ multiplex PCR. Of about 270,000 clones in the sample, 80% to 90% were seen once. The source material was PBMCs or T cells enriched from blood (not recorded which). These TCRs come from a woman between 18 and 30 years old who had recovered from COVID-19.

The table lists this clone with a count of one. This chain links TRBV21-1 with TRBJ2-4; the D call TRBD1 from the table was never checked on the DNA. TRBV21-1 is shown as a pseudogene. The CDR3 is 17 amino acids. CDR3 region: CASSTQYRGLAKNIQYF. The CDR3, as DNA: TGTGCCAGCAGCACCCAATACAGGGGGCTAGCCAAAAACATTCAGTACTTC.

The chain links TRBV4-1 to TRBJ1-2; D possibly corresponds to TRBD1 (5 bases). Trimming removed 0 bases from V and 3 bases from J, with 11 bases in between. Germline CDR1 MGHRA, CDR2 YSYEKL. The CDR3 runs 15 residues. The CDR3 region is CASSQDGAGYYGYTF. The CDR3 DNA sequence: TGCGCCAGCAGCCAAGATGGGGCGGGATACTATGGCTACACCTTC.

This chain links TRBV20-1 with TRBJ1-5, with D possibly TRBD1 on 5 matching bases. The germline V gene encodes CDR1 DFQATT and CDR2 SNEGSKA (reference sequence). With 3 bases removed from V and 0 bases from J, the gap between germline ends came to 15 bases. The CDR3 totals 16 residues. The CDR3 nucleotides are TGCAGTGCTAGTATTTCGGGGGGGGGTAGCAATCAGCCCCAGCATTTT. It is translated as CSASISGGGSNQPQHF.

The chain joins TRBV3-1 (or the pseudogene TRBV3-2) to TRBJ2-7, with D unclear. Per germline, CDR1 LGHDT and CDR2 YNNKEL (reference sequence). The CDR3 length is 14 residues. With 0 bases removed from V and 2 bases from J, the gap between germline ends came to 8 bases. The chain's CDR3 is CASSQDEPAYEQYF. In nucleotides, the CDR3 is TGTGCCAGCAGCCAAGACGAACCAGCCTACGAGCAGTACTTC.

The chain joins TRBV27 to TRBJ2-1; 8 bases match TRBD2. This CDR3 is built from 15 residues. J was trimmed by 4 bases and V by 10 bases; bases with no gene match: 12. Germline V gene sequence: CDR1 MNHEY, CDR2 SMNVEV (reference sequence). Here the CDR3 DNA reads TGTGCCACTTCGGGAGGGCGACCAGATTACAATGAGCAGTTCTTC. Protein product: CATSGGRPDYNEQFF.

The V and J genes are TRBV3-1 (or the pseudogene TRBV3-2) and TRBJ2-3, with a possible D match to TRBD2 (6 bases). The V and J ends lost 1 base and 1 base respectively, with 12 bases between them. CDR1 LGHDT and CDR2 YNNKEL come from the germline V gene (reference sequence). This CDR3 contains 16 residues. CDR3 in amino acids: CASSQVGTSGTDTQYF. CDR3 DNA sequence: TGTGCCAGCAGCCAAGTGGGGACTTCAGGCACAGATACGCAGTATTTT.

The V call is TRBV5-1, the J call TRBJ2-1, with 12 bases lining up with TRBD2. The CDR3 runs to 16 residues. Germline CDR1 reads SGHRS; CDR2 reads YFSETQ. Unmatched junction bases numbered 5, after V lost 2 bases and J lost 5 bases. The CDR3 DNA reads TGCGCCAGCAGCTTCGGACTAGCGGGGTGGGACAATGAGCAGTTCTTC. Amino acids: CASSFGLAGWDNEQFF.

This clone was detected many times. J is TRBJ2-7 and V is TRBV4-1; 15 positions agree with TRBD2. The CDR3 length is 15 residues. The germline CDR1 and CDR2 sequences are MGHRA and YSYEKL. V lost 5 bases, J lost 7 bases, and 6 bases stayed unmatched. CDR3 residues: CASSWTSGGAREQYF. CDR3 sequence (DNA): TGCGCCAGCAGCTGGACTAGCGGGGGGGCGCGGGAGCAGTACTTC.

In regard to this clone: Other DNA sequences within the sample encode an identical CDR3. The V gene is TRBV5-1, the J gene TRBJ1-1, with TRBD1 as a possible D gene (6 bases). This CDR3 spans 14 amino acids. Germline loops: CDR1 SGHRS, CDR2 YFSETQ. Trimming shortened V by 4 bases and J by 1 base, and 11 bases separated the two germline ends. The CDR3 is CASSVDRTNTEAFF. CDR3 nucleotide sequence: TGCGCCAGCAGCGTCGACAGGACGAACACTGAAGCTTTCTTT.

This sequence joins TRBV4-1 and TRBJ2-2, with TRBD2 matching over 8 bases. J was trimmed by 5 bases and V by 1 base; bases with no gene match: 9. The germline V gene encodes CDR1 MGHRA and CDR2 YSYEKL. The CDR3 is 17 amino acids. CDR3 coding DNA: TGCGCCAGCAGCCAAGTAGTTGCGGGGGGTCGGACCGGGGAGCTGTTTTTT. Translation gives CASSQVVAGGRTGELFF.

The chain carries TRBV19 and TRBJ1-1, with a possible D match to TRBD1 (6 bases). Germline CDR1 is LNHDA and CDR2 is SQIVND (reference sequence). The CDR3 contains 13 residues. V dropped 7 bases and J dropped 7 bases, with 16 bases sitting between them. The CDR3 reads CASTADRNNEAFF. In DNA form, the CDR3 reads TGTGCCAGTACCGCGGACAGAAATAATGAAGCTTTCTTT.

The V gene is TRBV27, the J gene TRBJ2-7, with TRBD1 identical over 9 bases. After removal of 5 bases from V and 2 bases from J, the junction contained 10 bases not matched to a gene. Germline CDR1 MNHEY, CDR2 SMNVEV (reference sequence). This CDR3 contains 16 residues. CDR3 sequence (DNA): TGTGCCAGCAGTAACCCCGGACAGGGGAGCCCCTACGAGCAGTACTTC. Translated: CASSNPGQGSPYEQYF.

The rearrangement joins TRBV11-3 to TRBJ2-3, with 8 bases that match TRBD2. The CDR3 is 15 amino acids. CDR1 is SGHNT and CDR2 is YENEEA in the germline V gene. J lost 0 bases, V lost 4 bases, and 3 bases had no gene match. The CDR3 region has the DNA TGTGCCAGCAGCTACGCGGGGGGAAGCACAGATACGCAGTATTTT. It yields the protein CASSYAGGSTDTQYF.

The V and J genes are TRBV10-1 and TRBJ2-2, with D unclear. There are 12 residues in the CDR3. Per the germline V gene, CDR1 is WNHNN and CDR2 is SYGVQD (reference sequence). V lost 6 bases and J 5 bases, leaving 7 bases between the germline ends. CDR3 in amino acids: CASSPATGELFF. Written as DNA, the CDR3 is TGCGCCAGCAGCCCAGCGACCGGGGAGCTGTTTTTT.

This sequence joins TRBV30 and TRBJ1-2, with D perhaps matching TRBD1 (5 bases). Trimming shortened V by 0 bases and J by 7 bases, and 12 bases separated the two germline ends. The CDR3 has 13 residues. Germline CDR1 is GTSNPN and CDR2 is SVGIG (reference sequence). The CDR3 DNA reads as TGTGCCTGGAGTGTAGCAGGGTGGCGTGGCTACACCTTC. Translating it yields CAWSVAGWRGYTF. Based on the CDR3 plus reference TRBV30 and TRBJ1-2, the full variable domain is SQTIHQWPATLVQPVGSPLSLECTVEGTSNPNLYWYRQAAGRGLQLLFYSVGIGQISSEVPQNLSASRPQDRQFILSSKKLLLSDSGFYLCAWSVAGWRGYTFGSGTRLTVV.

The chain has TRBV5-1 and TRBJ2-2; a weak D match, TRBD1 (6 bases). The V and J ends lost 3 bases and 7 bases respectively, with 10 bases between them. This CDR3 has 13 residues. Germline V gives CDR1 SGHRS, CDR2 YFSETQ. The chain's CDR3 is CASSWGTRGELFF. Written as DNA, the CDR3 is TGCGCCAGCAGCTGGGGGACACGCGGGGAGCTGTTTTTT.

Here the CDR3 DNA reads TGCGCCAGCTCCCAATCCCTTGGCGGGGGGTGGACAGATACGCAGTATTTT. This gives the protein CASSQSLGGGWTDTQYF. V and J are TRBV5-1 and TRBJ2-3; 8 bases agree with TRBD2. Looked up from germline, CDR1 is SGHRS and CDR2 is YFSETQ. Losses at the gene ends were 7 bases for V and 3 bases for J; bases not matched to a gene: 16. The CDR3 runs 17 residues.

The chain combines TRBV11-2 with TRBJ1-2; D ambiguous. There are 15 residues in the CDR3. Trimming pared 6 bases from V and 4 bases from J, leaving 18 bases between. CDR1 and CDR2 (germline): SGHAT, FQNNGV. In DNA, the CDR3 is TGTGCCAGCAGAACCGTTGGGCTCGTGGGCTATGGCTACACCTTC. Encoded protein: CASRTVGLVGYGYTF. Full variable domain (remainder filled in from reference TRBV11-2 and TRBJ1-2): EAGVAQSPRYKIIEKRQSVAFWCNPISGHATLYWYQQILGQGPKLLIQFQNNGVVDDSQLPKDRFSAERLKGVDSTLKIQPAKLEDSAVYLCASRTVGLVGYGYTFGSGTRLTVV.

This chain links TRBV29-1 with TRBJ1-2; TRBD1 might be the D (5 bases). This CDR3 region has 14 residues. The V end lost 0 bases, the J end lost 7 bases, and 15 bases lay between the germline ends. Per the germline V gene, CDR1 is SQVTM and CDR2 is ANQGSEA. The CDR3 spells CSVEDPGSGRGYTF. The CDR3 DNA reads TGCAGCGTTGAAGATCCAGGGTCCGGACGTGGCTACACCTTC.

This sequence joins TRBV6-5 and TRBJ1-2; TRBD1 agrees at 8 bases. The CDR3 length is 12 residues. J gave up 8 bases and V 7 bases, and 6 bases lay outside the gene matches. Germline V CDR1 and CDR2: MNHEY, SVGAGI. CDR3 bases: TGTGCCAGCACTCAGGGGGCGCTGGGCTACACCTTC. This gives the protein CASTQGALGYTF.

This chain uses TRBV28 with TRBJ1-1; the D is unclear. Germline V CDR1 and CDR2: MDHEN, SYDVKM. The V end was cut by 9 bases, the J end by 3 bases, with 8 bases between. The CDR3 has 11 residues. CDR3 amino acids: CARRQHTEAFF. For the CDR3, the DNA is TGTGCCAGGCGGCAGCACACTGAAGCTTTCTTT.

The V and J genes are TRBV9 and TRBJ2-2; TRBD1 matches 9 bases. This CDR3 comprises 16 residues. Germline V lookup: CDR1 SGDLS, CDR2 YYNGEE. J gave up 2 bases and V 4 bases, and 6 bases lay outside the gene matches. The CDR3, as DNA: TGTGCCAGCAGCCTACGGGACAGGGCTAACACCGGGGAGCTGTTTTTT. This codes for CASSLRDRANTGELFF.

This clone was recorded once. The CDR3 bases are TGTGCCTGGAGGCCCGGAAACAGGGGAAGAGATACGCAGTATTTT. Protein product: CAWRPGNRGRDTQYF. This rearrangement joins TRBV30 to TRBJ2-3, with 7 bases identical to TRBD1. The CDR3 sequence is 15 residues long. Germline V gene lookup returns CDR1 GTSNPN and CDR2 SVGIG (reference sequence). V dropped 3 bases and J dropped 5; count of bases not matched to a gene: 11.

The chain employs TRBV27 and TRBJ1-2, with no clear D. The germline CDR1 and CDR2 sequences are MNHEY and SMNVEV (reference sequence). V was pared by 4 bases and J by 4 bases, with 10 bases between. The CDR3 contains 13 residues. The CDR3 spells CASSSTVSYGYTF. CDR3 nucleotides: TGTGCCAGCAGTTCTACGGTCTCCTATGGCTACACCTTC.

The chain employs TRBV5-1 and TRBJ1-2; D uncertain. V gave up 2 bases and J gave up 1 base, with 3 bases separating them. The CDR3 runs 12 residues. The germline V gene has CDR1 SGHRS and CDR2 YFSETQ. CDR3 bases: TGCGCCAGCAGCTTCCATAACTATGGCTACACCTTC. Its protein product is CASSFHNYGYTF. The variable domain in full, completed from reference TRBV5-1 and TRBJ1-2, reads KAGVTQTPRYLIKTRGQQVTLSCSPISGHRSVSWYQQTPGQGLQFLFEYFSETQRNKGNFPGRFSGRQFSNSRSEMNVSTLELGDSALYLCASSFHNYGYTFGSGTRLTVV.